A single sample is the source of the 25 T cell receptor beta chains below, sequenced in a study of T cells in Graves' hyperthyroidism and ophthalmopathy. Researchers took RNA transcripts and amplified the TCR beta CDR3 regions from them. The HTBI primer set served for first-round RT-PCR of the TCR CDR3. MiXCR was run by TCRdb on the multiplex PCR reads, yielding one entry per CDR3 protein. Among about 380,000 distinct CDR3 sequences listed, about 13% were seen once. The sequencing sample was made of blood. These receptors all come from a man younger than 40 with Graves' hyperthyroidism that later progressed to Graves' ophthalmopathy.

In its sample, this clonotype was seen many times. The V and J genes are TRBV11-2 and TRBJ2-1; D may match TRBD1 or TRBD2 (7 bases each). Between the trimmed V and J ends, which lost 5 bases and 10 bases, there was a span of 18 bases. Germline loops: CDR1 SGHAT, CDR2 FQNNGV. This CDR3 spans 14 amino acids. The CDR3 loop is CASSPWEGAKEQFF. The CDR3 DNA follows: TGTGCCAGCAGCCCGTGGGAGGGGGCTAAGGAGCAGTTCTTC.

The chain employs TRBV19 and TRBJ2-1; 8 bases line up with TRBD2. J lost 5 bases, V lost 3 bases, and 6 bases had no gene match. CDR1 and CDR2 from the germline V gene are LNHDA and SQIVND (reference sequence). This CDR3 is 15 amino acids long. This CDR3 is CASSISSGPHNEQFF. The DNA of the CDR3 is TGTGCCAGTAGTATTTCTAGCGGGCCCCACAATGAGCAGTTCTTC. Combining the CDR3 with reference TRBV19 and TRBJ2-1 gives the whole variable domain DGGITQSPKYLFRKEGQNVTLSCEQNLNHDAMYWYRQDPGQGLRLIYYSQIVNDFQKGDIAEGYSVSREKKESFPLTVTSAQKNPTAFYLCASSISSGPHNEQFFGPGTRLTVL.

V is TRBV7-9 and J is TRBJ1-2, with unresolved D. V dropped 8 bases and J dropped 2 bases, with 12 bases sitting between them. The germline CDR1 and CDR2 sequences are SEHNR and FQNEAQ (reference sequence). This CDR3 is 13 amino acids long. CDR3 DNA sequence: TGTGCCAGCTCCTCAGAGCTCAACTATGGCTACACCTTC. This gives the protein CASSSELNYGYTF.

This clonotype was counted only a few times. The V call is TRBV2, the J call TRBJ2-2; no reliable D call. V was trimmed by 2 bases and J by 2 bases, leaving 15 bases between them. CDR1 and CDR2 (germline): SNHLY, FYNNEI. This CDR3 is 17 amino acids long. The DNA for the CDR3 is TGTGCCAGCAGTGAACTGTTAAGGTCCCCTAACACCGGGGAGCTGTTTTTT. Translating it yields CASSELLRSPNTGELFF.

The table lists this clonotype with many counts. V is TRBV6-1 and J is TRBJ1-2; D is perhaps TRBD1 (5 bases). Trimming pared 7 bases from V and 4 bases from J, leaving 16 bases between. Germline V gene lookup returns CDR1 MNHNS and CDR2 SASEGT. The CDR3 has 14 amino acids. The CDR3 nucleotides read TGTGCCAGCACCGCTGGGGACGGGATCTATGGCTACACCTTC. Encoded protein: CASTAGDGIYGYTF.

The chain couples TRBV5-1 to TRBJ2-2, with D perhaps TRBD1 (6 bases). Germline lookup yields CDR1 SGHRS and CDR2 YFSETQ. The V gene lost 4 bases and the J gene lost 0 bases, with 16 bases spanning the gap. The CDR3 runs to 17 residues. The CDR3 DNA sequence: TGCGCCAGCAGCCCACAAACACAGGGAGCGAACACCGGGGAGCTGTTTTTT. As protein: CASSPQTQGANTGELFF.

In this sample, this clonotype turned up many times. The CDR3 region is CASSLGWADYEQYF. The CDR3 nucleotides are TGTGCCAGCAGTTTAGGGTGGGCGGACTACGAGCAGTACTTC. J is TRBJ2-7 and V is TRBV12-3 or TRBV12-4, with D unresolved. The CDR3 totals 14 residues. Trimming stripped 1 base from V and 3 bases from J, with 10 bases between.

This clonotype was observed a few times. This chain connects TRBV11-2 to TRBJ2-3, with D possibly TRBD2 on 5 matching bases. This CDR3 has 14 amino acids. V gave up 1 base and J gave up 11 bases, with 16 bases separating them. Germline V CDR1 and CDR2: SGHAT, FQNNGV. The CDR3 sequence is CASSLGTSVKVQYF. DNA of the CDR3: TGTGCCAGCAGCTTAGGGACTTCGGTTAAGGTGCAGTATTTT.

The chain has TRBV5-5 and TRBJ2-5; no clear D. CDR3 length: 14 residues. The germline V and J ends were trimmed by 4 bases and 3 bases, with 13 bases remaining between them. Germline V gene data show CDR1 as SGHKS and CDR2 as YYEKEE (reference sequence). The CDR3 here is CASSTAWLEETQYF. CDR3 nucleotide sequence: TGTGCCAGCAGCACAGCCTGGTTAGAAGAGACCCAGTACTTC.

This rearrangement joins TRBV20-1 to TRBJ1-4, with TRBD1 matching 7 bases. Germline lookup yields CDR1 DFQATT and CDR2 SNEGSKA (reference sequence). J was trimmed by 8 bases and V by 5 bases; bases with no gene match: 8. The CDR3 is 13 residues long. Written as DNA, the CDR3 is TGCAGTGCTCGGGGACAGATGTACGAAAAACTGTTTTTT. This sequence encodes CSARGQMYEKLFF.

This clonotype was counted only a few times. The V call is TRBV4-1, the J call TRBJ2-3; D call uncertain. This CDR3 has 14 residues. The V end was cut by 3 bases, the J end by 4 bases, with 11 bases between. In germline, CDR1 is MGHRA, CDR2 YSYEKL. The CDR3 protein is CASSHPNDADTQYF. The CDR3 DNA sequence: TGCGCCAGCAGCCACCCGAATGATGCAGATACGCAGTATTTT.

The genes are TRBV5-6 and TRBJ2-3, with 10 bases matching TRBD2. Germline V CDR1 and CDR2: SGHDT, YYEEEE. CDR3 length equals 13 residues. J gave up 7 bases and V 4 bases, and 3 bases lay outside the gene matches. The CDR3 DNA reads as TGTGCCAGCAGCGTTAGCGGGGGGAATACGCAGTATTTT. Protein product: CASSVSGGNTQYF.

This clonotype showed up many times. The chain employs TRBV7-2 and TRBJ1-5; possible D gene TRBD1, 5 bases. Trimming pared 1 base from V and 5 bases from J, leaving 12 bases between. Germline V gives CDR1 SGHTA, CDR2 FQGNSA. The CDR3 is 15 amino acids. The CDR3 loop reads CASSLVPGGDQPQHF. The CDR3 DNA follows: TGTGCCAGCAGCTTAGTCCCGGGGGGGGATCAGCCCCAGCATTTT.

There are many counts of this clonotype. The V and J genes are TRBV7-9 and TRBJ1-2; D may be TRBD1 (5 bases). From germline, CDR1 is SEHNR and CDR2 FQNEAQ (reference sequence). The ends were cut back, 5 bases at V and 3 bases at J, with 16 bases in the middle. This CDR3 comprises 15 residues. The CDR3 protein is CASSAAVGRDYGYTF. CDR3 sequence (DNA): TGTGCCAGCAGCGCAGCAGTGGGGCGAGACTATGGCTACACCTTC.

There are a few counts of this clonotype. The gene calls are TRBV3-1 and TRBJ2-2; tentative D call: TRBD1 (5 bases). There are 14 residues in the CDR3. Germline V gene data show CDR1 as LGHDT and CDR2 as YNNKEL (reference sequence). V was trimmed by 6 bases and J by 0 bases, leaving 8 bases between them. In nucleotides, the CDR3 is TGTGCCAGCAGGGCAGGGTCGAACACCGGGGAGCTGTTTTTT. It encodes CASRAGSNTGELFF.

J is TRBJ2-5 and V is TRBV28; weak D call: TRBD2 (7 bases). Trimming shortened V by 5 bases and J by 3 bases, and 13 bases separated the two germline ends. The CDR3 consists of 14 residues. Germline CDR1 MDHEN, CDR2 SYDVKM. This CDR3 is CASSHGGRKETQYF. The CDR3 coding sequence is TGTGCCAGCAGTCACGGGGGGCGGAAAGAGACCCAGTACTTC.

This clonotype appeared many times. V gene TRBV15 combines with J gene TRBJ2-7; the D is unclear. Trimming stripped 0 bases from V and 2 bases from J, with 11 bases between. The CDR3 length is 15 residues. CDR1 LNHNV and CDR2 YYDKDF come from the germline V gene (reference sequence). As DNA, the CDR3 is TGTGCCACCAGCAGAGACGACGGACGGCCCTACGAGCAGTACTTC. Amino acids: CATSRDDGRPYEQYF.

V gene TRBV6-5 combines with J gene TRBJ2-3; perhaps D is TRBD1 or TRBD2 (5 bases each). Trimming pared 4 bases from V and 2 bases from J, leaving 13 bases between. CDR1 is MNHEY and CDR2 is SVGAGI in the germline V gene. This CDR3 is built from 15 residues. DNA of the CDR3: TGTGCCAGCAGTTCCAGGGACGGATACACAGATACGCAGTATTTT. The encoded protein is CASSSRDGYTDTQYF.

This clonotype was detected ten times or more. The V call is TRBV12-3 or TRBV12-4, the J call TRBJ2-3, with a weak D call TRBD2 (5 bases). The V end lost 2 bases, the J end lost 1 base, and 10 bases lay between the germline ends. The CDR3 is made up of 15 amino acids. The DNA of the CDR3 is TGTGCCAGCAGTTTATTGGGGAGCGGCACAGATACGCAGTATTTT. Residues: CASSLLGSGTDTQYF.

This clonotype appeared many times. The rearrangement links TRBV3-1 to TRBJ2-3, with 9 nucleotides matching TRBD2. From germline, CDR1 is LGHDT and CDR2 YNNKEL (reference sequence). This CDR3 is built from 14 residues. The trim removed 7 bases at V and 4 bases at J, leaving 6 bases unmatched. The CDR3 spells CASTLAGFADTQYF. The CDR3 DNA reads TGTGCCAGCACACTAGCGGGTTTCGCAGATACGCAGTATTTT.

This clonotype has at least ten counts. CDR3 nucleotide sequence: TGTGCCAGCAGCTTACTACAGGGGGCTACTGAGCAGTTCTTC. The encoded protein is CASSLLQGATEQFF. The chain couples TRBV11-2 to TRBJ2-1, with TRBD1 matching over 9 bases. CDR3 length equals 14 residues. The V and J ends lost 2 bases and 9 bases, in that order; junction bases with no gene match: 5. Germline lookup yields CDR1 SGHAT and CDR2 FQNNGV.

This clonotype showed up many times. The chain recombines TRBV2 with TRBJ1-1; D not certain. Trimming took 6 bases from V and 1 from J, leaving 15 bases between them. Looked up from germline, CDR1 is SNHLY and CDR2 is FYNNEI. The CDR3 length is 15 residues. The CDR3 sequence is CASRDELKSNTEAFF. CDR3 DNA: TGTGCCAGCAGGGACGAACTCAAATCGAACACTGAAGCTTTCTTT.

In DNA form, the CDR3 reads TGCAGTGCTAGAGATTGGGGCGGCTTCTCTGGAAACACCATATATTTT. This sequence encodes CSARDWGGFSGNTIYF. V and J are TRBV20-1 and TRBJ1-3; weak D call: TRBD1 (5 bases). Trimming pared 0 bases from V and 0 bases from J, leaving 12 bases between. This CDR3 is 16 amino acids long. Germline assignment: CDR1 DFQATT and CDR2 SNEGSKA (reference sequence).

There are a few counts of this clonotype. CDR3 sequence: CASSLFGTEQYF. CDR3 DNA sequence: TGTGCCAGCAGTTTATTCGGGACGGAGCAGTACTTC. The gene calls are TRBV27 and TRBJ2-7; D tentatively fits TRBD1 or TRBD2 (5 bases each). The CDR3 is 12 residues long. Trimming left V 1 base short and J 7 bases short, with 8 bases between. Germline V CDR1 and CDR2: MNHEY, SMNVEV (reference sequence).

This clonotype has just a few counts. The chain links TRBV20-1 to TRBJ2-7; D is perhaps TRBD2 (5 bases). Germline V gene data show CDR1 as DFQATT and CDR2 as SNEGSKA (reference sequence). Trimming cost V 1 base and J 6 bases, with 10 bases left between them. There are 12 residues in the CDR3. CDR3 sequence reads: CSARGEGSEQYF. The CDR3 DNA sequence: TGCAGTGCTAGAGGGGAAGGGAGCGAGCAGTACTTC.